These 8 T cell receptor beta chains were all obtained from the same sample, sequenced in a study of cytomegalovirus exposure and HLA in healthy donors. Vbeta (60) and Jbeta (13) primers were used in the PCR. The data were produced by immunoSEQ multiplex PCR, yet TCRdb's version contains in-frame clones alone and is incomplete. The profile shows over 110,000 clones, about 80% of them singletons. Material for sequencing was PBMCs. These receptors all stem from a female donor in good health and CMV-seronegative.

This clone showed up just a few times. The chain employs TRBV4-1 and TRBJ2-1, with D possibly matching TRBD2 (5 bases). Germline V gene data show CDR1 as MGHRA and CDR2 as YSYEKL. This CDR3 is built from 16 residues. Trimming cost V 0 bases and J 3 bases, with 12 bases left between them. The CDR3 sequence is CASSQDPRAVYNEQFF. The CDR3 DNA is TGCGCCAGCAGCCAAGATCCGAGGGCAGTCTACAATGAGCAGTTCTTC.

V is TRBV7-9 and J is TRBJ2-1; tentative D call: TRBD2 (6 bases). Trimming cost V 3 bases and J 3 bases, with 12 bases left between them. This CDR3 is built from 15 residues. Germline CDR1 reads SEHNR; CDR2 reads FQNEAQ (reference sequence). CDR3 DNA sequence: TGTGCCAGCAGCTTGTCGGAGGGAGTCTACAATGAGCAGTTCTTC. It translates to CASSLSEGVYNEQFF.

This clone came up a few times. CDR3: CASSLNSMNTEAFF. The CDR3 region has the DNA TGCGCCAGCAGCTTGAACTCAATGAACACTGAAGCTTTCTTT. V is TRBV5-1 and J is TRBJ1-1; D is unclear. V was shortened by 1 base and J by 0 bases, with 7 bases between the two germline ends. The CDR3 is 14 residues long. Germline values: CDR1 SGHRS, CDR2 YFSETQ.

A few counts support this clone. The genes are TRBV6-6 and TRBJ1-6, with D perhaps TRBD1 (5 bases). Germline V gene lookup returns CDR1 MNHNY and CDR2 SVGAGI (reference sequence). This CDR3 has 14 residues. V was clipped by 6 bases and J by 5 bases, with 11 bases between them. CDR3 residues: CASSHPGNNSPLHF. The CDR3 DNA reads as TGTGCCAGCAGCCACCCAGGGAATAATTCACCCCTCCACTTT.

This clone was seen only once. The chain joins TRBV11-2 to TRBJ2-5, with 8 bases lining up with TRBD1. The assigned J gene may be wrong: the sequence end matches TRBJ2-7 better. The CDR3 is 14 amino acids. Germline-derived CDR1 and CDR2 are SGHAT and FQNNGV. The CDR3 is CASSWRTGPYEQYF. As DNA, the CDR3 is TGTGCCAGCAGCTGGAGGACAGGGCCCTACGAGCAGTACTTC.

The V call is TRBV30, the J call TRBJ1-5; D gene ambiguous. Germline V gene sequence: CDR1 GTSNPN, CDR2 SVGIG (reference sequence). With 1 base removed from V and 6 bases from J, the gap between germline ends came to 10 bases. This CDR3 is 13 amino acids long. The CDR3 DNA reads as TGTGCCTGGAGTGGCGGTGTAGGTCAGCCCCAGCATTTT. It specifies CAWSGGVGQPQHF.

The chain has TRBV2 and TRBJ2-5, with 8 bases aligning to TRBD1. V shed 5 bases, J shed 5 bases, and the junction held 7 bases outside the gene matches. Per germline, CDR1 SNHLY and CDR2 FYNNEI. The CDR3 covers 14 residues. This CDR3 is CASSTDRVRETQYF. DNA for the CDR3: TGTGCCAGCAGTACGGACAGGGTACGGGAGACCCAGTACTTC.

This sequence joins TRBV28 and TRBJ2-2; 8 bases agree with TRBD2. V was clipped by 8 bases and J by 5 bases; unmatched bases: 1. The CDR3 spans 12 residues. Germline V gene sequence: CDR1 MDHEN, CDR2 SYDVKM. The CDR3 DNA reads as TGTGCCAGCCGGGAGGGGACCGGGGAGCTGTTTTTT. Translated, it gives CASREGTGELFF.